The sequence of this T cell receptor (beta chain) was determined in a study of blood T cell repertoires in COVID-19. Measured with immunoSEQ multiplex PCR; TCRdb has only the in-frame clones, and not every one. The sample consists of some 300,000 clones, 85% to 90% of them appearing once. J gave up 4 bases and V 5 bases, and 5 bases lay outside the gene matches. The CDR3 contains 16 residues. Germline loops: CDR1 MNHEY, CDR2 SMNVEV (reference sequence). This sequence joins TRBV27 and TRBJ2-1, with 13 bases matching TRBD2. The TCR originated in a woman in her 30s with COVID-19, enrolled during active disease. Input material: peripheral blood. The CDR3 protein is CASSQGLAGNYNEQFF. CDR3 DNA sequence: TGTGCCAGCAGTCAGGGACTAGCGGGGAATTACAATGAGCAGTTCTTC.